This T cell receptor beta chain emerged from a study of blood T cell repertoires in COVID-19. The CDR3 spans 14 residues. Germline V lookup: CDR1 MNHEY, CDR2 SMNVEV (reference sequence). Trimming shortened V by 3 bases and J by 2 bases, and 11 bases separated the two germline ends. This clone was seen only a few times. Per the authors' pipeline: How many nucleated cells were present was estimated from reference gene primer amplification. The protocol was immunoSEQ multiplex PCR, while the TCRdb copy is restricted to in-frame clones and leaves out a portion. V and J calls and clone size are given by that table; D and trimming were obtained from the DNA. The data contain some 48,000 clones, 75% to 95% of them singletons.

Source material: peripheral blood. The chain has TRBV27 and TRBJ2-7, with unresolved D. The TCR originated in a man in his 70s with acute or convalescent COVID-19. The CDR3 coding sequence is TGTGCCAGCAGTTTTTCCCCCGCGGCCTACGAGCAGTACTTC. This codes for CASSFSPAAYEQYF.